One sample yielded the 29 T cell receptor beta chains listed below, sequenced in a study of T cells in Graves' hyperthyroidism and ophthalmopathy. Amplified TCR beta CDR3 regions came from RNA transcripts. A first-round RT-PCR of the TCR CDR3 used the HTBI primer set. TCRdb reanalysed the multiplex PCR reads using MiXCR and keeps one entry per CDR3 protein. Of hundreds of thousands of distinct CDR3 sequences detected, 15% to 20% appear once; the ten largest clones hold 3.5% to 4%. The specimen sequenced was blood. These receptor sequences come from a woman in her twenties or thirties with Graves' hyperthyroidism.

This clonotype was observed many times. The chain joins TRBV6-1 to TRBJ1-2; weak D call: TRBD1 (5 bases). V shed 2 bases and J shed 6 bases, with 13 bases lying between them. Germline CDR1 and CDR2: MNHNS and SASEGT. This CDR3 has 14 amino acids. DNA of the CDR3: TGTGCCAGCAGTGAAAAGAGGGGTCGGGATGGCTACACCTTC. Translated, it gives CASSEKRGRDGYTF.

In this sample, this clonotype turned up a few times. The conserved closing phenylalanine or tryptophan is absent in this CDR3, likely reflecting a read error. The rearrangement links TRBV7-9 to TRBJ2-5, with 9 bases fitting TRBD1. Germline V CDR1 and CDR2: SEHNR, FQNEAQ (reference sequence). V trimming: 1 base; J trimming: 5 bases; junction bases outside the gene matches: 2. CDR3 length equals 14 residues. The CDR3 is CASSLGTGVETQYL. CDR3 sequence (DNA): TGTGCCAGCAGCTTAGGGACAGGGGTCGAGACCCAGTACCTC.

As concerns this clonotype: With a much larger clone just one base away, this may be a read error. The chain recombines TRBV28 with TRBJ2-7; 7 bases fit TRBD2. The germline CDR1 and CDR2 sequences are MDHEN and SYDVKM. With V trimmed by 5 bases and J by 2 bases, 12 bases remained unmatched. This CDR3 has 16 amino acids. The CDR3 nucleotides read TGTGCCAGCAGTCCCTACGGGGGGAGAGCCCCCTACGAGCAGTACTTC. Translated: CASSPYGGRAPYEQYF.

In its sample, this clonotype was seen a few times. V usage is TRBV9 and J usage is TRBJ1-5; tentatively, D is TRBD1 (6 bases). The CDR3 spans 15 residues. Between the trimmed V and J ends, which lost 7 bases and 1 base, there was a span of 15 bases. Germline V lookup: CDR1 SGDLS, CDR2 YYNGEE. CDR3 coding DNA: TGTGCCAGCGCCCCGGGGGGCGGAAGCAATCAGCCCCAGCATTTT. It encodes CASAPGGGSNQPQHF.

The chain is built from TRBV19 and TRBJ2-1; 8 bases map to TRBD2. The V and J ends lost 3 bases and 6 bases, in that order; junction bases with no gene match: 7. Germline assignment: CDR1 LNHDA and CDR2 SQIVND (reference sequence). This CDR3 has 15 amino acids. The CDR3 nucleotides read TGTGCCAGTAGTATCACGGGACTAGGAAGCAATGAGCAGTTCTTC. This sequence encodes CASSITGLGSNEQFF.

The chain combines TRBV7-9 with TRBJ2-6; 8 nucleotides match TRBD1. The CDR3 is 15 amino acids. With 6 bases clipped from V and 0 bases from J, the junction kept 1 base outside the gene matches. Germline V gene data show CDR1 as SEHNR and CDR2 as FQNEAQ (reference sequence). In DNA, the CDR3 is TGTGCCAGCAGAGACAGGGGCTCTGGGGCCAACGTCCTGACTTTC. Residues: CASRDRGSGANVLTF.

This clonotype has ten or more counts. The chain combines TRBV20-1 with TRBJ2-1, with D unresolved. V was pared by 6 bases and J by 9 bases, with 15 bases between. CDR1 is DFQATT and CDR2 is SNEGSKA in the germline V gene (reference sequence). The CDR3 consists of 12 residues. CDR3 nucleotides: TGCAGTGCCTCCATCCCTGGTGGTGAGCAGTTCTTC. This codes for CSASIPGGEQFF.

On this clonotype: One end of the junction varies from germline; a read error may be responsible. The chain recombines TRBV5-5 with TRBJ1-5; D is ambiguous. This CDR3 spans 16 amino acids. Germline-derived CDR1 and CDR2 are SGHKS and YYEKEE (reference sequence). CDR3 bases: TGTGCCAGCACCTTGGGGTATGAAGGTAGCAATCAGCCCCAGCATTTT. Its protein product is CASTLGYEGSNQPQHF.

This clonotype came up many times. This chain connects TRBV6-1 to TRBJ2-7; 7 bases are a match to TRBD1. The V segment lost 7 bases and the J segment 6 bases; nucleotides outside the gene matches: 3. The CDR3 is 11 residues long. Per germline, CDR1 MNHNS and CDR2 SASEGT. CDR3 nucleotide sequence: TGTGCCAGCACACGGGACAGCGAGCAGTACTTC. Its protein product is CASTRDSEQYF.

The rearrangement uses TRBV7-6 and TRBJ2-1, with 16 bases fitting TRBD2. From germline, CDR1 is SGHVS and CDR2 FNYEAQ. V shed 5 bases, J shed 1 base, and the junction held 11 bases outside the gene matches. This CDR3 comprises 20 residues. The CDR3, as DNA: TGTGCCAGCAGCCCTGGTCCGGGACTAGCGGGAGGGAGATCCTACAATGAGCAGTTCTTC. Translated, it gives CASSPGPGLAGGRSYNEQFF.

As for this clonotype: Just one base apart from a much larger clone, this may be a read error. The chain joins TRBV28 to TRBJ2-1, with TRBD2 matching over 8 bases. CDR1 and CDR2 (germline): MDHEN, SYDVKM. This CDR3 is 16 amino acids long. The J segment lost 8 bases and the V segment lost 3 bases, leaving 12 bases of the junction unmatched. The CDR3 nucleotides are TGTGCCAGCAGTTTCCGATTATGGCCCGGGGGGGATGAGCAGTTCTTC. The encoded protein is CASSFRLWPGGDEQFF.

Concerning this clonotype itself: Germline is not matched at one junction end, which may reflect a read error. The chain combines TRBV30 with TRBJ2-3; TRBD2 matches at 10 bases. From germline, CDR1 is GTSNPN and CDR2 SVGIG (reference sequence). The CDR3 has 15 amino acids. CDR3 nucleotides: TGTGCCCGGAGTCGGACTAGCGGCCTCACAGATACGCAGTATTTT. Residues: CARSRTSGLTDTQYF. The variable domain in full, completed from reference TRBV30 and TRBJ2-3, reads SQTIHQWPATLVQPVGSPLSLECTVEGTSNPNLYWYRQAAGRGLQLLFYSVGIGQISSEVPQNLSASRPQDRQFILSSKKLLLSDSGFYLCARSRTSGLTDTQYFGPGTRLTVL.

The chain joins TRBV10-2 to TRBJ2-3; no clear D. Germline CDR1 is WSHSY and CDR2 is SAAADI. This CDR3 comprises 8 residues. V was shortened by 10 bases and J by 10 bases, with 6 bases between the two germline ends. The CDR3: CAIPSQYF. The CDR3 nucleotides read TGCGCCATCCCCTCGCAGTATTTT.

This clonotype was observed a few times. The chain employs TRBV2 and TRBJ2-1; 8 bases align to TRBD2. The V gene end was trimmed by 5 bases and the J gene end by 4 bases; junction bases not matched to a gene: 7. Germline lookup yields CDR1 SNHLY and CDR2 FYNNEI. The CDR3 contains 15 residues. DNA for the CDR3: TGTGCCAGCAGTAGTCGTAGCGGGGCGTACAATGAGCAGTTCTTC. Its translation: CASSSRSGAYNEQFF.

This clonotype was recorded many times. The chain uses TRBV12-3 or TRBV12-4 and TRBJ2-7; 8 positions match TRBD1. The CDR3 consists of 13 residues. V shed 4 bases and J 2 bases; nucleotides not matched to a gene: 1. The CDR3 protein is CASSWTGPYEQYF. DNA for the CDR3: TGTGCCAGCAGTTGGACAGGGCCCTACGAGCAGTACTTC.

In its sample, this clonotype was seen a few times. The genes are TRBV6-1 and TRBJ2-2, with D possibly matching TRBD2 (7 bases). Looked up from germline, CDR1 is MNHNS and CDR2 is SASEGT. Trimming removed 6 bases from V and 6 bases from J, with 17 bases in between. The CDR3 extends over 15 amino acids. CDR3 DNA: TGTGCCAGCAGAGCCCCCGGGGGGCGGGCCGGGGAGCTGTTTTTT. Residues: CASRAPGGRAGELFF.

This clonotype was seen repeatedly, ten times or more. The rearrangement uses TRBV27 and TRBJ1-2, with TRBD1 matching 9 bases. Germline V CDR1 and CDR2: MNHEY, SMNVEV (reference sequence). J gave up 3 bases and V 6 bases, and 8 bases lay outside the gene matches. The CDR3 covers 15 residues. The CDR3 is CASRTSGTGHYGYTF. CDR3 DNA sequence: TGTGCCAGCAGAACCTCCGGGACAGGGCACTATGGCTACACCTTC.

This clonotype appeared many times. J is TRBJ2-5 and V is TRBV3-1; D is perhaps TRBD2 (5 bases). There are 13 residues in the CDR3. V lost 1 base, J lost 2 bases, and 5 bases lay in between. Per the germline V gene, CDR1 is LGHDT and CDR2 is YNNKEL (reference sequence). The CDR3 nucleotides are TGTGCCAGCAGCCAAGGGACTCAAGAGACCCAGTACTTC. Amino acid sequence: CASSQGTQETQYF.

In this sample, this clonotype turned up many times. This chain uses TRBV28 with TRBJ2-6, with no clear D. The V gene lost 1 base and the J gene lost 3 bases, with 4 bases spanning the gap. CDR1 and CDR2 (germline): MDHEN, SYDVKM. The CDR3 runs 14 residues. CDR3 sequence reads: CASSLSVGANVLTF. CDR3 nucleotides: TGTGCCAGCAGTTTATCAGTTGGGGCCAACGTCCTGACTTTC.

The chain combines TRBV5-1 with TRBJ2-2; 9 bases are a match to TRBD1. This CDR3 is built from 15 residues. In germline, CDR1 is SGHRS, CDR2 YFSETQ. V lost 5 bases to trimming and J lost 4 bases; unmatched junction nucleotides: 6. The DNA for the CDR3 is TGCGCCAGCAGTCTGGACAGGGGAAGCACCGGGGAGCTGTTTTTT. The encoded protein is CASSLDRGSTGELFF.

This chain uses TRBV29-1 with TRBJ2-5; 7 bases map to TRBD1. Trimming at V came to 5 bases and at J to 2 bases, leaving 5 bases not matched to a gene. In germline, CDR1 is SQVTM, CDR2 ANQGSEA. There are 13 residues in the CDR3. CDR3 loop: CSVKQGPQETQYF. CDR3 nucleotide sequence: TGCAGCGTTAAACAGGGGCCGCAAGAGACCCAGTACTTC.

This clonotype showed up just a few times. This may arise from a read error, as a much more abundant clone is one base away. The CDR3 loop reads CASSPTWTGEPYEQYF. CDR3 sequence (DNA): TGTGCCAGCAGCCCCACCTGGACAGGGGAGCCCTACGAGCAGTACTTC. The V and J genes are TRBV7-9 and TRBJ2-7; the match to TRBD1 covers 9 bases. CDR3 length equals 16 residues. J lost 2 bases, V lost 5 bases, and 10 bases had no gene match. The germline gives CDR1 SEHNR, CDR2 FQNEAQ (reference sequence).

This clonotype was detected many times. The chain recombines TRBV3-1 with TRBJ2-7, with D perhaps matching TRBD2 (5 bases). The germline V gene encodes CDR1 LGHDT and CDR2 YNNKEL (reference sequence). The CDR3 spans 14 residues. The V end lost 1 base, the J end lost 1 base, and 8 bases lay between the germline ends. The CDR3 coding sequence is TGTGCCAGCAGCCAAGGTCTAGCTTCCTACGAGCAGTACTTC. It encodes CASSQGLASYEQYF.

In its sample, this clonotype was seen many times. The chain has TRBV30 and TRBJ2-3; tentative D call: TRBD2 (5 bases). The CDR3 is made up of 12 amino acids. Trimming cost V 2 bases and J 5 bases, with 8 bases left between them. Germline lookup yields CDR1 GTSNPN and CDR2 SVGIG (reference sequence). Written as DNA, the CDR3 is TGTGCCTGGAGTCTTGGGAGAGATACGCAGTATTTT. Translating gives CAWSLGRDTQYF.

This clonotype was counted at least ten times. In DNA, the CDR3 is TGTGCCAGCAGCTTGGTTTCTCCCGGACGGACTGAAGCTTTCTTT. Translation gives CASSLVSPGRTEAFF. The V and J genes are TRBV11-1 and TRBJ1-1; unclear D gene. The germline V gene has CDR1 SGHAT and CDR2 FQDESV (reference sequence). Trimming removed 3 bases at V and 5 bases at J, with 16 bases between. CDR3 length: 15 residues.

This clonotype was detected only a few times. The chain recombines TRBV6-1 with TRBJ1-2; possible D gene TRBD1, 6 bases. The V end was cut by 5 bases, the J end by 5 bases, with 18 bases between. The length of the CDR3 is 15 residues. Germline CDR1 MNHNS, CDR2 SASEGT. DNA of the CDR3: TGTGCCAGCAGTCCCACCGGGGGGGCCCATTATGGCTACACCTTC. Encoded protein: CASSPTGGAHYGYTF.

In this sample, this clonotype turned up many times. CDR3 in amino acids: CAGESSGANVLTF. In DNA form, the CDR3 reads TGTGCAGGGGAGAGCTCTGGGGCCAACGTCCTGACTTTC. V is TRBV7-2 and J is TRBJ2-6; perhaps D is TRBD1 or TRBD2 (5 bases each). Germline V lookup: CDR1 SGHTA, CDR2 FQGNSA. This CDR3 contains 13 residues.

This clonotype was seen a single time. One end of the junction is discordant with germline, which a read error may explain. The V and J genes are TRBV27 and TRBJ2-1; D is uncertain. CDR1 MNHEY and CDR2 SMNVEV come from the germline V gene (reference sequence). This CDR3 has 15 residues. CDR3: CAIRSAASSYSEQFF. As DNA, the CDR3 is TGTGCCATAAGATCTGCGGCGAGCTCCTACAGTGAGCAGTTCTTC.

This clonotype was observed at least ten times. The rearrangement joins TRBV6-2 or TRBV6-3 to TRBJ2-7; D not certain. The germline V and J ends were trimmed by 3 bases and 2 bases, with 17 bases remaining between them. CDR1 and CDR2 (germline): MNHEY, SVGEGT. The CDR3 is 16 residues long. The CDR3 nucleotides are TGTGCCAGCAGTTATCTCTACTTAGCTGTGGCCTACGAGCAGTACTTC. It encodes CASSYLYLAVAYEQYF.